Listed below are T cell receptor beta chains from one sample, sequenced in a study of molecular identifiers for immune sequencing clone quantification. MiXCR, applied by TCRdb to the PCR reads, yields one record per CDR3 protein. The sample carries about 65,000 distinct CDR3 sequences, roughly 18% recorded once. Sequencing was done on a sample of naive CD8+ T cells from blood, with Jurkat cell RNA spiked in. These receptors were taken from a human donor in good health. Some libraries in this study had Jurkat cell RNA spiked in. Both conserved end residues are part of each CDR3. The D gene is left open where the match is weak. For some rows the clone size is stated as once, few or many, or as a class when expanded; others skip it.

D gene	J gene	V gene	clone size	CDR3 protein	CDR3 DNA
-	TRBJ2-1	TRBV3-1	-	CASSQDGKRETDHNEQFF	TGTGCCAGCAGCCAAGACGGTAAGCGCGAAACGGACCACAATGAGCAGTTCTTC
-	TRBJ2-3	TRBV20-1	many	CSASRVPVADTQYF	TGCAGTGCGTCCCGGGTGCCCGTAGCAGATACGCAGTATTTT
TRBD1	TRBJ2-7	TRBV29-1	few	CSVARSGTGSYEQYF	TGCAGCGTTGCACGATCCGGGACAGGCTCCTACGAGCAGTACTTC
-	TRBJ2-7	TRBV6-2/TRBV6-3	once	CASAAQGGYSYELYF	TGTGCCAGCGCCGCCCAGGGCGGGTACTCCTACGAGCTGTACTTC
-	TRBJ2-7	TRBV6-1	many	CASSETATYEQYF	TGTGCCAGCAGTGAAACGGCCACCTACGAGCAGTACTTC
-	TRBJ2-1	TRBV9	-	CACSVEVQRTNEQFF	TGTGCCTGCAGCGTAGAAGTTCAGCGGACCAATGAGCAGTTCTTC
TRBD2	TRBJ2-1	TRBV4-2	-	CACSRILANSYNEQFF	TGTGCCTGCAGCAGAATACTAGCGAATTCCTACAATGAGCAGTTCTTC
-	TRBJ2-1	TRBV27	many	CASSPLPRETYYNEQFF	TGTGCCAGCAGTCCACTCCCTAGGGAGACCTACTACAATGAGCAGTTCTTC
TRBD2	TRBJ2-3	TRBV6-5	many	CASRKLAGVPDTQYF	TGTGCCAGCAGAAAACTAGCGGGAGTACCAGATACGCAGTATTTT
-	TRBJ1-1	TRBV3-1	few	CASTQQGFTEAFF	TGTGCCAGCACCCAACAAGGGTTTACTGAAGCTTTCTTT
TRBD2	TRBJ2-7	TRBV6-6	many	CASSPGGAGDLSYEQYF	TGTGCCAGCAGCCCGGGTGGCGCGGGAGACCTCTCCTACGAGCAGTACTTC
-	TRBJ2-5	TRBV2	few	CASSEGLSPVETQYF	TGTGCCAGCAGTGAGGGACTCAGTCCTGTGGAGACCCAGTACTTC
-	TRBJ2-7	TRBV9	many	CASSVEWGSYEQYF	TGTGCCAGCAGCGTAGAGTGGGGTTCCTACGAGCAGTACTTC
TRBD1	TRBJ1-3	TRBV5-4	-	CASSLGTGQPSGNTIYF	TGTGCCAGCAGCTTGGGTACGGGACAGCCCTCTGGAAACACCATATATTTT
TRBD2	TRBJ2-1	TRBV12-5	few	CASGPGLAAHNEQFF	TGTGCTAGTGGTCCCGGACTAGCGGCGCACAATGAGCAGTTCTTC
TRBD2	TRBJ2-1	TRBV30	-	CAWSDGRADEQFF	TGTGCCTGGAGTGACGGGAGGGCCGACGAGCAGTTCTTC
-	TRBJ1-4	TRBV21-1	few	CASSTLGRATNVKLFF	TGTGCCAGCAGCACCCTAGGTCGGGCAACTAATGTAAAACTGTTTTTT
TRBD2	TRBJ2-7	TRBV7-2	many	CASSLGVVRLAGEQYF	TGTGCCAGCAGCTTAGGTGTTGTGAGGCTAGCGGGAGAGCAGTACTTC
-	TRBJ2-3	TRBV7-6	many	CASSFEGTDTQYF	TGTGCCAGCAGCTTTGAAGGCACAGATACGCAGTATTTT
-	TRBJ1-2	TRBV29-1	-	CSVEEAGADTF	TGCAGCGTTGAAGAGGCGGGGGCGGACACCTTC
TRBD2	TRBJ2-7	TRBV27	once	CASSSTGLAAHEQYF	TGTGCCAGCAGTTCAACGGGACTAGCGGCCCACGAGCAGTACTTC
-	TRBJ2-3	TRBV2	few	CASSAVSTYTDTQYF	TGTGCCAGCAGTGCAGTCTCCACCTACACAGATACGCAGTATTTT
-	TRBJ2-6	TRBV4-2	many	CASSQERGSGANVLTF	TGTGCCAGCAGCCAAGAAAGGGGCTCTGGGGCCAACGTCCTGACTTTC
-	TRBJ2-2	TRBV10-3	many	CAISEMGLTNTGELFF	TGTGCCATCAGTGAGATGGGACTCACGAACACCGGGGAGCTGTTTTTT
-	TRBJ1-2	TRBV13	-	CASSLNTGGYGYTF	TGTGCCAGCAGCTTAAACACGGGCGGCTATGGCTACACCTTC
-	TRBJ1-1	TRBV30	many	CAWSTTGTEAFF	TGTGCCTGGTCTACGACAGGCACGGAAGCTTTCTTT
-	TRBJ2-5	TRBV29-1	many	CSVEIPNQETQYF	TGCAGCGTTGAGATCCCCAACCAAGAGACCCAGTACTTC
-	TRBJ1-5	TRBV28	many	CASSQQGVGNQPQHF	TGTGCCAGCAGTCAGCAGGGCGTGGGCAATCAGCCCCAGCATTTT
-	TRBJ2-7	TRBV27	many	CASSFGQSEQYF	TGTGCCAGCAGTTTTGGGCAGAGCGAGCAGTACTTC
-	TRBJ2-7	TRBV27	-	CASRTNGANYEQYF	TGTGCCAGCAGAACGAACGGGGCTAACTACGAGCAGTACTTC
-	TRBJ2-3	TRBV12-3/TRBV12-4	few	CASSLISASTDTQYF	TGTGCCAGCAGTTTAATCTCGGCTTCCACAGATACGCAGTATTTT
-	TRBJ2-1	TRBV11-2	few	CASSSYVTDEQFF	TGTGCCAGCAGCTCCTATGTCACCGATGAGCAGTTCTTC
TRBD1	TRBJ1-2	TRBV12-3/TRBV12-4	many	CASSNRDRVLRSGYTF	TGTGCCAGCAGCAACCGGGACAGGGTGTTGCGTAGTGGCTACACCTTC
TRBD2	TRBJ2-3	TRBV6-2/TRBV6-3	-	CASSYSWTSGDTDTQYF	TGTGCCAGCAGTTACTCCTGGACTAGCGGAGACACAGATACGCAGTATTTT
-	TRBJ1-6	TRBV6-1	many	CASTSRRFGRDSPLHF	TGTGCCAGCACGAGCAGGAGGTTCGGAAGGGATTCACCCCTCCACTTT
-	TRBJ2-7	TRBV7-9	many	CASSLDRVEEQYF	TGTGCCAGCAGCTTAGACAGGGTAGAGGAGCAGTACTTC
-	TRBJ2-7	TRBV19	many	CASSAKLAAYEQYF	TGTGCCAGTAGTGCCAAACTAGCTGCCTACGAGCAGTACTTC
-	TRBJ2-4	TRBV29-1	medium-sized	CSVDSYYGGSDKNIQYF	TGCAGCGTTGATAGCTATTATGGGGGATCGGACAAAAACATTCAGTACTTC
TRBD2	TRBJ2-1	TRBV9	many	CASSGGLAGAGEQFF	TGTGCCAGCAGCGGTGGACTAGCGGGAGCGGGTGAGCAGTTCTTC
-	TRBJ2-7	TRBV11-2	many	CASSLGLEYEQYF	TGTGCCAGCAGCCTGGGGCTAGAGTACGAGCAGTACTTC
-	TRBJ1-5	TRBV27	-	CASSLWSGSNQPQHF	TGTGCCAGCAGTTTATGGTCAGGTTCCAATCAGCCCCAGCATTTT
-	TRBJ2-2	TRBV4-1	many	CASSERNTGELFF	TGCGCCAGCAGCGAGAGGAACACCGGGGAGCTGTTTTTT
TRBD2	TRBJ2-7	TRBV20-1	many	CSAKGTSGFYEQYF	TGCAGTGCTAAGGGGACTAGCGGATTCTACGAGCAGTACTTC
TRBD2	TRBJ2-1	TRBV7-9	few	CASSGTSGSNEQFF	TGTGCCAGCAGCGGGACTAGCGGGAGCAATGAGCAGTTCTTC
-	TRBJ2-1	TRBV4-1	many	CASSQTSRDPPTEQFF	TGCGCCAGCAGCCAAACGAGCAGGGACCCCCCCACGGAGCAGTTCTTC
TRBD1	TRBJ1-3	TRBV7-6	many	CASSLAFTDRGSGNTIYF	TGTGCCAGCAGCTTAGCTTTTACGGACAGGGGCTCTGGAAACACCATATATTTT